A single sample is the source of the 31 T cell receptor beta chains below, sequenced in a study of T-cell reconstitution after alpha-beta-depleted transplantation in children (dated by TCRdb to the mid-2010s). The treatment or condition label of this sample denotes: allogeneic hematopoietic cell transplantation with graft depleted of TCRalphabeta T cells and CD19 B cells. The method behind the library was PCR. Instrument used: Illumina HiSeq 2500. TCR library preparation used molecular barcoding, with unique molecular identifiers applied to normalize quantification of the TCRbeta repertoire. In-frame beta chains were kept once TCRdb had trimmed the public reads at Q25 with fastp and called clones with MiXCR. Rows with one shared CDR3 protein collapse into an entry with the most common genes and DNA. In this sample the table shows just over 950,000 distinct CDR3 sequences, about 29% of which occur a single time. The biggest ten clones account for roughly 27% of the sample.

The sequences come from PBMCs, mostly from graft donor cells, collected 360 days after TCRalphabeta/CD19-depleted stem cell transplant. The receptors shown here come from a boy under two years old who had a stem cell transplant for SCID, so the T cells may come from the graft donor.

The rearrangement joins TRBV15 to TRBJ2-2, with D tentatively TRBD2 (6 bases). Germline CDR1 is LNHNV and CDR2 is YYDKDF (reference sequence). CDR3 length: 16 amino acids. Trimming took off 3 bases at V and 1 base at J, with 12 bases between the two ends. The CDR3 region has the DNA TGTGCCACCAGCAGGGAGCGGGTCCGGAACACCGGGGAGCTGTTTTTT. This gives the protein CATSRERVRNTGELFF.

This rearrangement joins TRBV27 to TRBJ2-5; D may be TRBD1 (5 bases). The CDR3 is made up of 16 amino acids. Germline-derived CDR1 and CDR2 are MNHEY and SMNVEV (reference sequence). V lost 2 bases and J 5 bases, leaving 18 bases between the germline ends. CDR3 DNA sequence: TGTGCCAGCAGTTTAGCAGGCCTGGGGCTAGGGGAGACCCAGTACTTC. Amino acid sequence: CASSLAGLGLGETQYF.

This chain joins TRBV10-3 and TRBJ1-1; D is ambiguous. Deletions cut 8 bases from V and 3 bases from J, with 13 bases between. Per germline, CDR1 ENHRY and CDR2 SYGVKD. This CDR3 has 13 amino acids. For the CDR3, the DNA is TGTGCCATCCGGGCGGGCGAGCACACTGAAGCTTTCTTT. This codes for CAIRAGEHTEAFF.

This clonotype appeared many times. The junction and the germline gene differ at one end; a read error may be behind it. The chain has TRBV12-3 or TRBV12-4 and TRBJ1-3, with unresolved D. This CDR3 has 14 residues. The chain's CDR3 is CASSLAGAGNTIYF. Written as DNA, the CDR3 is TGTGCCAGCAGCTTAGCTGGGGCTGGAAACACCATATATTTT.

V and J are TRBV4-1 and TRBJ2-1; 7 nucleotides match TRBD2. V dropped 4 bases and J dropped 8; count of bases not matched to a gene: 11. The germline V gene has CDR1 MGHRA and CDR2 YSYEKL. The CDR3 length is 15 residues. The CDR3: CASSPSERGIYEQFF. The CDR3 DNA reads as TGCGCCAGCAGCCCGAGCGAGCGGGGAATCTATGAGCAGTTCTTC.

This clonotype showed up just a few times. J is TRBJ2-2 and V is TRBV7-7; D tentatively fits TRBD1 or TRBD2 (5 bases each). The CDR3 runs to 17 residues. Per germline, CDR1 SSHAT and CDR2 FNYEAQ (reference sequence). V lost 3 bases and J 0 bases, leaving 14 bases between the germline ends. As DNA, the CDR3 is TGTGCCAGCAGCTTCGAAGAAGTGGGGGCGAACACCGGGGAGCTGTTTTTT. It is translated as CASSFEEVGANTGELFF.

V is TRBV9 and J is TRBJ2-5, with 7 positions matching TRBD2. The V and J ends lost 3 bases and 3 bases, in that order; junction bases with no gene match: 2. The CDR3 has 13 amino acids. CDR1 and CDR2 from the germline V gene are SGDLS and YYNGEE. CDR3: CASSESGEETQYF. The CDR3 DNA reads TGTGCCAGCAGCGAAAGCGGGGAAGAGACCCAGTACTTC.

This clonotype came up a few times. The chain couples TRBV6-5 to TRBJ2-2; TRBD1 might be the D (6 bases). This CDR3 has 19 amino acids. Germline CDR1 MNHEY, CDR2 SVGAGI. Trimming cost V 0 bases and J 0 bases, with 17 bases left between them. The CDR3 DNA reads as TGTGCCAGCAGTTACTCAGGGTCTTCAGGGGAAACGAACACCGGGGAGCTGTTTTTT. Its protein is CASSYSGSSGETNTGELFF.

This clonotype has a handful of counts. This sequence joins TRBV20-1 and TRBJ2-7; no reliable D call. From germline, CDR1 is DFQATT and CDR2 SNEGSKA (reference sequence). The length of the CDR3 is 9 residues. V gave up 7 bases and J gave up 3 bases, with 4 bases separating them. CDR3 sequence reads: CSVGYEQYF. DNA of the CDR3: TGCAGTGTTGGCTACGAGCAGTACTTC.

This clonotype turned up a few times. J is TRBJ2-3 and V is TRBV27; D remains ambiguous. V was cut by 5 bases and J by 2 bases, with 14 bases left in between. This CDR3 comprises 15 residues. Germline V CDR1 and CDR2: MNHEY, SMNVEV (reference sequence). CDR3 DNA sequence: TGTGCCAGCAGTCGACTGCCATCAACCACAGATACGCAGTATTTT. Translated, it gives CASSRLPSTTDTQYF.

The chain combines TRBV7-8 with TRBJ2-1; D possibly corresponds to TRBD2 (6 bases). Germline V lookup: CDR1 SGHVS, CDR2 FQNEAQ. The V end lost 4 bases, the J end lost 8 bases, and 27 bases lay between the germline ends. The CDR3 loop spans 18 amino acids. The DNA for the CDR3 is TGTGCCAGCAGCTGGGGAGCGGAGCGGGTGAGCACCGGCGATGAGCAGTTCTTC. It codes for CASSWGAERVSTGDEQFF.

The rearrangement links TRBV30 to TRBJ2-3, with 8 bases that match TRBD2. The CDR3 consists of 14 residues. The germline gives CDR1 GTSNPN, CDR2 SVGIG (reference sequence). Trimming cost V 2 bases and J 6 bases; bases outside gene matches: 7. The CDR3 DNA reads TGTGCCTGGAGTCACGGGGGGGCGGGGGATACGCAGTATTTT. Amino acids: CAWSHGGAGDTQYF.

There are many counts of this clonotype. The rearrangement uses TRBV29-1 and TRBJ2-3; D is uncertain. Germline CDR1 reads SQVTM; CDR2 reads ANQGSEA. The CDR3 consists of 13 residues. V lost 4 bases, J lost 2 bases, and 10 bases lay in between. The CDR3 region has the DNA TGCAGCGTTGCTTCCAGTTTCACAGATACGCAGTATTTT. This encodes CSVASSFTDTQYF.

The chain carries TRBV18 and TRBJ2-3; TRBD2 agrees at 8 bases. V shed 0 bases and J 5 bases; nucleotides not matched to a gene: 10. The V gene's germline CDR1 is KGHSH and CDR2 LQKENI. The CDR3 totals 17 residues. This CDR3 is CASSPPSGATFGDTQYF. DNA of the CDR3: TGTGCCAGCTCACCACCTAGCGGGGCCACATTTGGAGATACGCAGTATTTT.

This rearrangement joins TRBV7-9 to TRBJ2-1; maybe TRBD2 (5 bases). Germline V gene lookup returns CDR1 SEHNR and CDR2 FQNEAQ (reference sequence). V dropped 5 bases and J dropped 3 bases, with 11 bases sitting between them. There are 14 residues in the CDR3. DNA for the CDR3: TGTGCCAGCAGCCTTCCGGGATACTACAATGAGCAGTTCTTC. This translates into CASSLPGYYNEQFF.

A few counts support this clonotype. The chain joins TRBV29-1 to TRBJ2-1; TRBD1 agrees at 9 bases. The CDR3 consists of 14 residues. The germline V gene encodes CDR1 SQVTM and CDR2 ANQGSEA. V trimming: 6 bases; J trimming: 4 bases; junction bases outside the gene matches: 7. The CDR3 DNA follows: TGCAGCGTATCGGGGACAGGGAATTACAATGAGCAGTTCTTC. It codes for CSVSGTGNYNEQFF.

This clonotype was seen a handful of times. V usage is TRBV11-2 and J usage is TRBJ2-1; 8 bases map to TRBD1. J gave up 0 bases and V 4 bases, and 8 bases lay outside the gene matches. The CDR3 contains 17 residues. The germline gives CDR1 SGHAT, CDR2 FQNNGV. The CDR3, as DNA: TGTGCCAGCAGCTCCTGGACAGGGCTGAGCTCCTACAATGAGCAGTTCTTC. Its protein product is CASSSWTGLSSYNEQFF.

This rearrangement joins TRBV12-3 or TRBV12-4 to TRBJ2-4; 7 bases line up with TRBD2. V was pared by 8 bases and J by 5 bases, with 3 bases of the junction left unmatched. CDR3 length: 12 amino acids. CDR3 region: CASGLAENIQYF. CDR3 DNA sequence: TGTGCCAGCGGCCTAGCGGAAAACATTCAGTACTTC.

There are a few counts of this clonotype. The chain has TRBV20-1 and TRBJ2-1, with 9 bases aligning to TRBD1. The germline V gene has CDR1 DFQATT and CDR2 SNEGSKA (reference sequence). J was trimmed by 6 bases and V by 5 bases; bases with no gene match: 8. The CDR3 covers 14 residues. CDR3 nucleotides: TGCAGTGCTGCCCGGGACAGGGCTTCCAATGAGCAGTTCTTC. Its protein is CSAARDRASNEQFF.

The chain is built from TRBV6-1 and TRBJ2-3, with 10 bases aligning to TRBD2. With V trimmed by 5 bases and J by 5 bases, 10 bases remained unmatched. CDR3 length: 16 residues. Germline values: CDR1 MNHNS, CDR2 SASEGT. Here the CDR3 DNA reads TGTGCCAGCAGTCTCAGCGGGGGGGCCAGGGGAGATACGCAGTATTTT. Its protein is CASSLSGGARGDTQYF.

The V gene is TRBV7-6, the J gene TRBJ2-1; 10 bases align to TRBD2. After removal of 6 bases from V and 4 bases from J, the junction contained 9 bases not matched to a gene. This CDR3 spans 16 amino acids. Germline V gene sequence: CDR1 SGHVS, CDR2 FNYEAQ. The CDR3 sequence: CASRPIAGGGYNEQFF. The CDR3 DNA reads TGTGCCAGCAGACCAATAGCGGGGGGCGGGTACAATGAGCAGTTCTTC.

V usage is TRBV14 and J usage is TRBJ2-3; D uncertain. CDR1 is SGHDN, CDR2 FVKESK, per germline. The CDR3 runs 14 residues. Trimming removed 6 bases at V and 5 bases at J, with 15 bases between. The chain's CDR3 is CASSRVGLRDTQYF. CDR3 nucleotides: TGTGCCAGCAGTCGGGTTGGCTTGAGAGATACGCAGTATTTT.

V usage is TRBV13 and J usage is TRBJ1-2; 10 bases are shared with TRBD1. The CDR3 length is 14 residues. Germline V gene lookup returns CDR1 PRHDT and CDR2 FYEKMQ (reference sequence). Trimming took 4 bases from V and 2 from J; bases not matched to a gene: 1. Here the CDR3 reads CASSSTGGNYGYTF. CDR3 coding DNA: TGTGCCAGCAGCTCGACAGGGGGCAACTATGGCTACACCTTC.

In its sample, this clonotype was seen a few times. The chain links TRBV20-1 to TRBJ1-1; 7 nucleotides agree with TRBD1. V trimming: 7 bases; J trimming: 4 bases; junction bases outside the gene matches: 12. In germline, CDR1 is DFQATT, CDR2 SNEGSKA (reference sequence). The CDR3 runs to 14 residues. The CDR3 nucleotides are TGCAGTGTTGGGAGGGGGCCCCTGGGCACTGAAGCTTTCTTT. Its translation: CSVGRGPLGTEAFF.

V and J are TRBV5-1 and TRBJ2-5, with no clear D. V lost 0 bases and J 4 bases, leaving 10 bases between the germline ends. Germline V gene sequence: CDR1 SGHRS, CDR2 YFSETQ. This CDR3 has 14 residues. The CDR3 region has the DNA TGCGCCAGCAGCTTGGTCGCTGGGCCAGAGACCCAGTACTTC. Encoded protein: CASSLVAGPETQYF.

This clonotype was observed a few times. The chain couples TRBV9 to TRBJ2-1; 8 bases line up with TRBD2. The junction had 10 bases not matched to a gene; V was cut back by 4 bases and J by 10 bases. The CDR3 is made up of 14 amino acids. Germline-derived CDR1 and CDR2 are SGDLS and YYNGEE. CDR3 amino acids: CASSPSGTSNEQFF. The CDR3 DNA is TGTGCCAGCAGCCCCTCCGGGACTAGTAACGAGCAGTTCTTC.

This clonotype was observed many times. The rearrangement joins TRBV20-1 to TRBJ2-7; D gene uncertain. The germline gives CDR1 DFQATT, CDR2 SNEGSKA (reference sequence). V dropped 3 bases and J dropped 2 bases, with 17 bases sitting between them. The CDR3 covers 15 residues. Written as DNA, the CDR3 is TGCAGTGCTAGGCCCACGGACCGTACCCCCTACGAGCAGTACTTC. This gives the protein CSARPTDRTPYEQYF.

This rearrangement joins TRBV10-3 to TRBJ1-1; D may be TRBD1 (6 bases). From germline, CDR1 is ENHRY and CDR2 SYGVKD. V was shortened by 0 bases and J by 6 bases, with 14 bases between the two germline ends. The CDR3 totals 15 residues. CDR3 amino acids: CAISESTAGGPEAFF. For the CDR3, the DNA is TGTGCCATCAGTGAGTCGACAGCCGGGGGCCCTGAAGCTTTCTTT.

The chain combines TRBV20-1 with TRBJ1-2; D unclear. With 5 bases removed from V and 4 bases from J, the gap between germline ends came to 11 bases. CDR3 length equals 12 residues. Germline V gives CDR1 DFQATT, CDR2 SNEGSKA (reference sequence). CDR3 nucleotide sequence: TGCAGTGCTTCCGCCGGCCGCTATGGCTACACCTTC. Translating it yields CSASAGRYGYTF.

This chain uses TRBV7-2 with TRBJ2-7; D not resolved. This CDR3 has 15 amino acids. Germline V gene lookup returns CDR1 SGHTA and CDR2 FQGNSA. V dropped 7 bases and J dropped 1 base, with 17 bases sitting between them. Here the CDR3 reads CASNVLTTGSYEQYF. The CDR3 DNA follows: TGTGCCAGCAACGTACTAACTACCGGATCCTACGAGCAGTACTTC. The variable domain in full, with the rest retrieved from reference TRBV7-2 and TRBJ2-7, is GAGVSQSPSNKVTEKGKDVELRCDPISGHTALYWYRQSLGQGLEFLIYFQGNSAPDKSGLPSDRFSAERTGGSVSTLTIQRTQQEDSAVYLCASNVLTTGSYEQYFGPGTRLTVT.

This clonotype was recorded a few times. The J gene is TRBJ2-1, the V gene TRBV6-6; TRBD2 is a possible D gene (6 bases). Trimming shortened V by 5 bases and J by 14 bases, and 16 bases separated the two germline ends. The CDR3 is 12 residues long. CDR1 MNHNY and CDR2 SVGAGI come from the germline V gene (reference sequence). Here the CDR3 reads CASSPLGSGEFF. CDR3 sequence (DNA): TGTGCCAGCAGTCCCCTAGGTAGCGGAGAGTTCTTC.